The present entry profiles one TCR beta chain with its context. This entry is derived from a study of metastatic and nonmetastatic thyroid tumors. Whole-study context: Repertoire comparisons spanned blood and tumor or nodule tissue from malignant and benign thyroid patients.

Ahead of thyroid surgery, no patient had received treatment of any kind. In the original workflow: A classifier for distant metastasis in papillary thyroid cancer was constructed using CDR3 differences observed across clinicopathological groups. With MiXCR, TCRdb reprocessed the PCR reads. V and J calls and clone size were set by TCRdb, not the authors. The sample has approximately 42,000 clones; approximately 24% are singletons. The V gene lost 0 bases and the J gene lost 7 bases, with 12 bases spanning the gap. The length of the CDR3 is 15 residues. Germline lookup yields CDR1 MNHEY and CDR2 SVGAGI.

J is TRBJ2-2 and V is TRBV6-5, with D unresolved. Source material: tumor tissue. The clonotype comes from a female donor with papillary thyroid cancer or a benign thyroid nodule (not recorded which). Some clones in this sample may be carry-over from other donors' samples. The CDR3 loop reads CASSYSLMGNGELFF. In DNA form, the CDR3 reads TGTGCCAGCAGTTACTCCCTCATGGGAAACGGGGAGCTGTTTTTT.